Below are 20 T cell receptor beta chains sequenced from a single sample in a study of molecular identifiers for immune sequencing clone quantification. TCRdb passed the PCR reads through MiXCR, listing each CDR3 protein once. The sample lists tens of thousands of distinct CDR3 sequences, under 20% occurring once. The sample taken for sequencing was naive CD8+ T cells from blood, with Jurkat cell RNA spiked in. Noted subset: FACS-sorted CD8+CD4-CCR7+CD45RA+ naive T cells. The receptors come from a human donor in good health. Some libraries in this study had Jurkat cell RNA spiked in.

This clonotype showed up many times. The chain is built from TRBV27 and TRBJ1-6; TRBD1 might be the D (5 bases). This CDR3 comprises 14 residues. V shed 6 bases and J shed 5 bases, with 11 bases lying between them. Germline lookup yields CDR1 MNHEY and CDR2 SMNVEV (reference sequence). This CDR3 is CASRTGRDNSPLHF. The CDR3 nucleotides are TGTGCCAGCAGGACGGGACGCGATAATTCACCCCTCCACTTT.

In this sample, this clonotype turned up a few times. This chain links TRBV18 with TRBJ2-3; tentatively, D is TRBD2 (6 bases). CDR3 size: 16 residues. The ends were cut back, 0 bases at V and 2 bases at J, with 12 bases in the middle. The germline V gene encodes CDR1 KGHSH and CDR2 LQKENI. The CDR3 region has the DNA TGTGCCAGCTCACCACCGGAGGGGCTCTACACAGATACGCAGTATTTT. Protein sequence: CASSPPEGLYTDTQYF. Supplemented by reference TRBV18 and TRBJ2-3, the full variable domain reads NAGVMQNPRHLVRRRGQEARLRCSPMKGHSHVYWYRQLPEEGLKFMVYLQKENIIDESGMPKERFSAEFPKEGPSILRIQQVVRGDSAAYFCASSPPEGLYTDTQYFGPGTRLTVL.

This clonotype has at least ten counts. The genes are TRBV9 and TRBJ2-2, with D perhaps TRBD1 or TRBD2 (6 bases each). The germline gives CDR1 SGDLS, CDR2 YYNGEE. V lost 0 bases to trimming and J lost 5 bases, with 17 bases between them. This CDR3 comprises 17 residues. CDR3 amino acids: CASSVEGGTYLTGELFF. CDR3 coding DNA: TGTGCCAGCAGCGTAGAGGGGGGAACTTACCTTACCGGGGAGCTGTTTTTT.

By its share, this clonotype is medium-sized. V is TRBV20-1 and J is TRBJ2-7; D is perhaps TRBD1 (5 bases). V lost 5 bases, J lost 2 bases, and 19 bases lay in between. The germline V gene encodes CDR1 DFQATT and CDR2 SNEGSKA (reference sequence). This CDR3 contains 15 residues. The CDR3 protein is CSASYKDSLAYEQYF. Here the CDR3 DNA reads TGCAGTGCTTCATACAAAGACAGTCTTGCCTACGAGCAGTACTTC.

This clonotype has more than one count but fewer than ten. The genes are TRBV2 and TRBJ2-2; D is undetermined. The germline CDR1 and CDR2 sequences are SNHLY and FYNNEI. CDR3 length: 13 amino acids. Trimming left V 8 bases short and J 6 bases short, with 13 bases between. Here the CDR3 DNA reads TGTGCCAGCGGACGTACAAGTGCCGGGGAGCTGTTTTTT. Its protein is CASGRTSAGELFF.

This clonotype occurred many times. The CDR3 loop reads CASSSPRGPRETQYF. CDR3 coding DNA: TGTGCCAGCAGCTCCCCCAGGGGGCCCAGGGAGACCCAGTACTTC. The rearrangement uses TRBV11-2 and TRBJ2-5; 8 bases agree with TRBD1. The CDR3 is 15 amino acids. V was pared by 4 bases and J by 5 bases, with 9 bases of the junction left unmatched. The V gene's germline CDR1 is SGHAT and CDR2 FQNNGV.

The J gene is TRBJ2-3, the V gene TRBV28, with D perhaps TRBD1 (5 bases). Trimming took off 3 bases at V and 3 bases at J, with 13 bases between the two ends. Germline-derived CDR1 and CDR2 are MDHEN and SYDVKM. The CDR3 has 15 amino acids. CDR3 sequence (DNA): TGTGCCAGCAGTTTTCCGGCAGGGCTTACAGATACGCAGTATTTT. Encoded protein: CASSFPAGLTDTQYF.

This clonotype showed up many times. The J gene is TRBJ2-7, the V gene TRBV27; D not certain. The germline V gene has CDR1 MNHEY and CDR2 SMNVEV (reference sequence). Trimming took off 5 bases at V and 4 bases at J, with 15 bases between the two ends. The CDR3 covers 14 residues. CDR3 residues: CASSTDPWAYEQYF. The CDR3, as DNA: TGTGCCAGCAGTACCGACCCTTGGGCGTACGAGCAGTACTTC.

This clonotype was recorded at least ten times. The rearrangement uses TRBV6-5 and TRBJ2-3; unclear D gene. Germline V CDR1 and CDR2: MNHEY, SVGAGI. Trimming took 6 bases from V and 4 from J, leaving 14 bases between them. The CDR3 is made up of 14 amino acids. CDR3 sequence (DNA): TGTGCCAGCAGCGGCCGCGCCGAGGCAGATACGCAGTATTTT. This gives the protein CASSGRAEADTQYF.

This clonotype was picked up one time. This may come from a read error, since a much larger clone is one base off. It is likely a read error, because the conserved phenylalanine at the end of the CDR3 is missing. The genes are TRBV7-2 and TRBJ2-1; D unresolved. The CDR3 sequence is 12 residues long. Germline V CDR1 and CDR2: SGHTA, FQGNSA. V lost 3 bases to trimming and J lost 7 bases, with 7 bases between them. This chain's CDR3 is CASSFHGNEQFL. The CDR3 nucleotides are TGTGCCAGCAGCTTCCACGGAAATGAGCAGTTCCTC.

This clonotype was seen many times. The chain uses TRBV20-1 and TRBJ1-2; D unclear. Germline-derived CDR1 and CDR2 are DFQATT and SNEGSKA (reference sequence). Deletions cut 8 bases from V and 5 bases from J, with 18 bases between. The CDR3 runs to 13 residues. The CDR3 is CSTPRLDEYGYTF. Written as DNA, the CDR3 is TGCAGTACCCCCCGGCTCGATGAGTATGGCTACACCTTC.

This clonotype was seen more than once but under ten times. The gene calls are TRBV15 and TRBJ2-3; perhaps TRBD2 as D (5 bases). V lost 1 base, J lost 6 bases, and 20 bases lay in between. CDR3 length: 17 amino acids. Germline CDR1 reads LNHNV; CDR2 reads YYDKDF (reference sequence). The CDR3 DNA follows: TGTGCCACCAGCAGAGGCGGGCCAATACTTTCGGCGGATACGCAGTATTTT. Its protein is CATSRGGPILSADTQYF.

In regard to this clonotype: This could be a read error, since a much larger clone is one nucleotide away. The rearrangement links TRBV28 to TRBJ2-3, with D perhaps assigned TRBD1 or TRBD2 (5 bases each). Germline lookup yields CDR1 MDHEN and CDR2 SYDVKM. The CDR3 extends over 15 amino acids. This CDR3 reads CAGSWDRLDTDTQYF. Written as DNA, the CDR3 is TGTGCCGGCAGCTGGGACCGGCTCGACACAGATACGCAGTATTTT.

Ten or more counts support this clonotype. Here the CDR3 DNA reads TGTGCCAGCAGTTTTCGGAATGAGCAGTTCTTC. Translation gives CASSFRNEQFF. This chain joins TRBV27 and TRBJ2-1; D not resolved. Germline-derived CDR1 and CDR2 are MNHEY and SMNVEV (reference sequence). The CDR3 has 11 residues. Trimming stripped 3 bases from V and 7 bases from J, with 4 bases between.

Concerning this clonotype: With a much larger clone just one base away, this may be a read error. The rearrangement joins TRBV27 to TRBJ1-2, with TRBD1 identical over 8 bases. CDR1 MNHEY and CDR2 SMNVEV come from the germline V gene (reference sequence). The V segment lost 8 bases and the J segment 4 bases; nucleotides outside the gene matches: 6. This CDR3 is built from 13 residues. The CDR3 DNA sequence: TGTGCCAGCGGCTCCGGGACAGGCTATGGCTACACCTTC. Its translation: CASGSGTGYGYTF.

CDR3 sequence (DNA): TGTGCCAGCAGCCCCCTCAATGAGCAGTTCTTC. Protein sequence: CASSPLNEQFF. This rearrangement joins TRBV11-2 to TRBJ2-1, with D uncertain. There are 11 residues in the CDR3. The V gene's germline CDR1 is SGHAT and CDR2 FQNNGV. Trimming stripped 5 bases from V and 6 bases from J, with 5 bases between. The full variable domain, rest sourced from reference TRBV11-2 and TRBJ2-1, is EAGVAQSPRYKIIEKRQSVAFWCNPISGHATLYWYQQILGQGPKLLIQFQNNGVVDDSQLPKDRFSAERLKGVDSTLKIQPAKLEDSAVYLCASSPLNEQFFGPGTRLTVL.

This clonotype showed up many times. The rearrangement links TRBV29-1 to TRBJ1-4, with D tentatively TRBD1 (6 bases). The CDR3 has 13 residues. Trimming took 6 bases from V and 5 from J, leaving 13 bases between them. Germline V CDR1 and CDR2: SQVTM, ANQGSEA. The CDR3 bases are TGCAGCGTCGTTGACAGGAGAAATGAAAAACTGTTTTTT. Translated, it gives CSVVDRRNEKLFF.

Notes on this clonotype: One junction end does not reproduce the germline sequence, and a read error may be involved. The chain is built from TRBV28 and TRBJ2-1, with 7 bases that match TRBD1. The CDR3 is 13 residues long. CDR1 is MDHEN, CDR2 SYDVKM, per germline. The CDR3 here is CASWDSSYNEQFF. CDR3 in DNA: TGTGCCAGCTGGGACAGCTCCTACAATGAGCAATTCTTC.

This clonotype was observed a handful of times. The rearrangement joins TRBV13 to TRBJ2-7, with 11 bases matching TRBD2. The germline V gene encodes CDR1 PRHDT and CDR2 FYEKMQ (reference sequence). J was trimmed by 5 bases and V by 4 bases; bases with no gene match: 10. This CDR3 is built from 16 residues. CDR3 bases: TGTGCCAGCAGCTACCCCACTTCTAGCGGGAGGAACGAGCAGTACTTC. Amino acid sequence: CASSYPTSSGRNEQYF.

This clonotype was found many times. J is TRBJ1-2 and V is TRBV7-9, with no clear D. Germline lookup yields CDR1 SEHNR and CDR2 FQNEAQ (reference sequence). The CDR3 runs to 11 residues. V lost 4 bases and J lost 6, with 6 bases in between. As DNA, the CDR3 is TGTGCCAGCAGCTCGGGCGATGGCTACACCTTC. This codes for CASSSGDGYTF. The whole variable domain, filled in from reference TRBV7-9 and TRBJ1-2, reads DTGVSQNPRHKITKRGQNVTFRCDPISEHNRLYWYRQTLGQGPEFLTYFQNEAQLEKSRLLSDRFSAERPKGSFSTLEIQRTEQGDSAMYLCASSSGDGYTFGSGTRLTVV.